This TCR beta chain was profiled in a study of blood T cell repertoires in COVID-19 (dated by TCRdb to the early 2020s). Some background on the complete study: The collaborator samples originated in the United States, Italy and Spain and spanned the acute and convalescent phases of COVID-19. Where HLA class I and class II types were available, the types were taken from metadata supplied by the sample provider, not from assay-based typing. The prospective study material was composed of cDNA or gDNA derived from T cells, B-cell-depleted T cells, or PBMCs. Sample metadata almost always included a de-identified subject ID, COVID-19 status, age in years and sex. Subjects who had been exposed to COVID-19, were actively infected with it, or had recovered from it provided the deeply sampled blood TCRbeta repertoires that made up the dataset. A freely available public database, intended as a resource for researchers studying the immune response to SARS-CoV-2, is where the repertoires were released. Samples were obtained from the ongoing ImmuneRACE study (first 160 participants) and from about 1,300 subjects provided by 6 global collaborators.

What the authors observed across the whole study: The quantity of clinical and demographic metadata differed by source and by participant and was supplied without curation.

The immunoSEQ Assay, a bias-controlled multiplex PCR, was used to amplify TCRbeta CDR3 regions from genomic DNA. On the authors' methods: The number of nucleated cells in each sample was estimated by amplification of reference gene primers within the assay. To quantify the absolute abundance of each unique TCRbeta CDR3 rearrangement, sequence reads were collapsed and filtered. Productive Simpson clonality was computed per sample as the square root of Simpson's diversity index over productive rearrangements. Drawn from immuneACCESS, this table holds only the in-frame rearrangements with V and J called that TCRdb kept. Clones are partly lost; checked studies trace under half to an unresolved V gene and leave the rest unexplained. V and J calls and clone size are as listed in that table; D and trimming were resolved from the DNA. Across this sample there are fewer than 350,000 clones, with about 86% seen only once. 2.5% to 3% of the sample belongs to the ten largest clones.

The CDR3 starts with the cysteine, ends with the phenylalanine, and has 14 residues. Only the CDR3 part of the read is kept: 42 bases, read in frame from the first base. Clipping removes 2 bases from V and 4 bases from J, with 3 as the unmatched junction base count. Reading the germline V gene gives CDR1 SGDLS and CDR2 YYNGEE. A word on this clone: Its antigen is not yet known. No clone much larger than this one lies a single base away; base qualities are absent. At the DNA level, this CDR3 is encoded by other sequences in the same sample as well.

Whole blood was collected in K2EDTA tubes by collaborating institutions according to the institutions' own protocols. For TCRbeta analysis, collaborator samples were shipped as frozen whole blood, as isolated PBMCs, or as DNA extracted from either sample type. This clonotype was obtained from a woman aged 60-75 years with active or convalescent COVID-19. The source material was peripheral blood. The chain couples TRBV9 to TRBJ1-1, and TRBD1 matches 9 of the central bases. Here the CDR3 is given as CASSVGQGSTEAFF. The DNA reads TGTGCCAGCAGCGTTGGACAGGGGAGCACTGAAGCTTTCTTT.